The rows below give T cell receptor beta chains drawn from one sample of a study of shared clonotypes between healthy human individuals. Some clones are missing from TCRdb's copy, which holds only in-frame ones; the method was immunoSEQ multiplex PCR. The sample consists of more than 2 million clones, 95% of them appearing once. Input material: naive CD4+ T cells sorted from blood. The receptors originated from a man between 18 and 35 years old in good health. The CDR3 runs from the conserved cysteine through the conserved F or W. D genes are given only for firm matches. Clone size is stated in some rows and not others, as once, few, many or a class when expanded.

NA	TRBJ2-1	TRBV5-1	NA	TGCGCCACCGCTCGGGGAAGGGAACACTCCTACAATGAGCAGTTCTTC	CATARGREHSYNEQFF
TRBD2	TRBJ2-3	TRBV27	NA	TGTGCCAGCAGTCCCTCGCTACTAGCGGGAGGAAGGACAGATACGCAGTATTTT	CASSPSLLAGGRTDTQYF
NA	TRBJ2-5	TRBV6-6	NA	TGTGCCAGCCGACACGGTTTACAAGAGACCCAGTACTTC	CASRHGLQETQYF
TRBD2	TRBJ2-3	TRBV10-3	NA	TGTGCCATCAGTACTAGCGGCGCAGATACGCAGTATTTT	CAISTSGADTQYF
TRBD1	TRBJ2-5	TRBV4-1	NA	TGCGCCAGCAGCCAAGTAGCCTTGCCCAACAGGGGCCAAGAGACCCAGTACTTC	CASSQVALPNRGQETQYF
TRBD2	TRBJ2-7	TRBV9	NA	TGTGCCAGCAGCGTAGGCGGGGAGACTAGCCGCGAGCAGTACTTC	CASSVGGETSREQYF
NA	TRBJ1-6	TRBV7-9	NA	TGTGCCAGCAGCTTAGGGCCCAATTCACCCCTCCACTTT	CASSLGPNSPLHF
NA	TRBJ1-2	TRBV12-5	NA	TGTGCTAGTGGTCCGGACCCTGGCTACACCTTC	CASGPDPGYTF
TRBD2	TRBJ2-7	TRBV11-2	NA	TGTGCCAGCAGCTCGCGGACTAGCGCTACCTACGAGCAGTACTTC	CASSSRTSATYEQYF
NA	TRBJ1-1	TRBV15	NA	TGTGCCACCAGCAGAGATCAGGGTGCAACGGCTTTCTTT	CATSRDQGATAFF
TRBD1	TRBJ1-1	TRBV5-1	NA	TGCGCCAGCAGCTGGGACAGAGAGGGGGCTGAAGCTTTCTTT	CASSWDREGAEAFF
TRBD1	TRBJ1-2	TRBV6-1	NA	TGTGCCAGCAGTGGGACAGGGGCGAACTATGGCTACACCTTC	CASSGTGANYGYTF
NA	TRBJ1-2	TRBV12-5	NA	TGTGCTAGTGGTTTGGGGTCAGGCCTATATGGCTACACCTTC	CASGLGSGLYGYTF
NA	TRBJ1-2	TRBV28	NA	TGTGCCAGCACCGGCAGGGCTAACTATGGCTACACCTTC	CASTGRANYGYTF
NA	TRBJ1-6	TRBV7-9	NA	TGTGCCAGCAGCCACACACGGGGGGCAAGTAATTCACCCCTCCACTTT	CASSHTRGASNSPLHF
NA	TRBJ2-7	TRBV4-1	NA	TGCGCCAGCAGCCAAGTTGGGCAGGGTCCCCACGAGCAGTACTTC	CASSQVGQGPHEQYF
TRBD2	TRBJ2-3	TRBV5-4	once	TGTGCCAGCAGCAAGATAGCGGGGGGCCAGGGGAGCACAGATACGCAGTATTTT	CASSKIAGGQGSTDTQYF
TRBD1	TRBJ2-5	TRBV5-1	NA	TGCGCCAGCAGCCGGGACAGCTCTCAAGAGACCCAGTACTTC	CASSRDSSQETQYF
NA	TRBJ2-3	TRBV5-1	NA	TGCGCCAGCAGCTGGACAGTTAGCACAGATACGCAGTATTTT	CASSWTVSTDTQYF
NA	TRBJ1-1	TRBV28	NA	TGTGCCAGCGCAGGGATAGGAGGGGACACTGAAGCTTTCTTT	CASAGIGGDTEAFF
NA	TRBJ2-3	TRBV25-1	NA	TGTGCCAGCAGTGAATCGGTCCCAGATACGCAGTATTTT	CASSESVPDTQYF
NA	TRBJ2-3	TRBV5-1	NA	TGCGCCAGCAGCTTGGAACTAGCCAGAGATACGCAGTATTTT	CASSLELARDTQYF
TRBD2	TRBJ2-7	TRBV7-2	NA	TGTGCCAGCAGCTGGACTAGCGGGGCCTCATCTTACGAGCAGTACTTC	CASSWTSGASSYEQYF